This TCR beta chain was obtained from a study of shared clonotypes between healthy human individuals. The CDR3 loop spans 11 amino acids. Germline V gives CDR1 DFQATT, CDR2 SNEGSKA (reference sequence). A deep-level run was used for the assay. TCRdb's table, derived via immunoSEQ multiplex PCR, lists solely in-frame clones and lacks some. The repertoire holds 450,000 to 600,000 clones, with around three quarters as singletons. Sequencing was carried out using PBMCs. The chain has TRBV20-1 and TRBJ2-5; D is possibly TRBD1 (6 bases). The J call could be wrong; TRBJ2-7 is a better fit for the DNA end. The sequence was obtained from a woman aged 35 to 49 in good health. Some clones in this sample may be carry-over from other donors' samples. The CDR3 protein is CSAGGPYEQYF. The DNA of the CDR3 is TGCAGTGCTGGGGGCCCCTACGAGCAGTACTTC.